The rows below give T cell receptor beta chains drawn from one sample of a study of blood T cells in healthy people across ages. Via MiXCR, TCRdb re-called the 5' RACE reads, giving one row per CDR3 protein. The sample gives 700,000 to 950,000 distinct CDR3 sequences, around 40% of which show up once; roughly 19% is in the top ten. The specimen sequenced was blood. The receptor source for this set is a woman aged 55-69 years in good health. The CDR3 runs from the conserved cysteine through the conserved F or W. D genes are given only for firm matches. Not all rows give a size; the values are once, few, many and, for expanded clones, a class.

V	size	D	J	DNA	CDR3
TRBV10-3	many	TRBD1	TRBJ2-7	TGTGCCCTCCGGGACAGGGGACTATACGAGCAGTACTTC	CALRDRGLYEQYF
TRBV27	NA	NA	TRBJ1-4	TGTACCAGCAGTTCTGCAACTAATGAAAAACTGTTTTTT	CTSSSATNEKLFF
TRBV6-5	few	NA	TRBJ1-2	TGTGCCAGCAGTTACTCGTGGGGGGGAAACTATGGCTACACCTTC	CASSYSWGGNYGYTF
TRBV6-5	NA	NA	TRBJ2-1	TGTGCCAGCACCCCGGCTGCGAATGAGCAGTTCTTC	CASTPAANEQFF
TRBV29-1	few	NA	TRBJ2-7	TGCAGCGTCGCTAGGGGCCTAAACGAGGAGCAGTACTTC	CSVARGLNEEQYF
TRBV9	NA	NA	TRBJ2-1	TGTGCCAGCAGCGTGAGGGGCGATGAGCGGTTCTTC	CASSVRGDERFF
TRBV25-1	NA	TRBD2	TRBJ2-5	TGTGCCAGCAGTGAATATAGGAAGACTAGCGGTGTGATTAATGAGCAGTACTTC	CASSEYRKTSGVINEQYF
TRBV20-1	NA	NA	TRBJ2-3	TGCAGTGCTAGTTATGGCAGCACAGATACGCAGTATTTT	CSASYGSTDTQYF
TRBV28	NA	NA	TRBJ1-2	TGTGCCAGCAAGTACCATGGCTACACCTTC	CASKYHGYTF
TRBV10-3	NA	TRBD1	TRBJ2-7	TGTGCCATCAGGGACAGGGCCGGGCCTGGCTCCTACGAGCAGTACTTC	CAIRDRAGPGSYEQYF
TRBV3-1	few	TRBD2	TRBJ2-5	TGTGCCAGCAGCCAAGGGGGAGTAGCGGGGGCGAATGAGCAGTACTTC	CASSQGGVAGANEQYF
TRBV9	few	NA	TRBJ2-5	TGTGCCGGACGGCCGAGGGGGGGGTCGATTTGTGGGGAGCAGTACTTC	CAGRPRGGSICGEQYF
TRBV21-1	NA	NA	TRBJ2-3	TGTGCCAACGATCGGGGGCAAAGGTTCGTCGAGAATGCTAACACAGATACGCAGTATTTT	CANDRGQRFVENANTDTQYF
TRBV4-3	NA	NA	TRBJ2-4	TGCGCCAGCAGCCAAGGGTCTCCCGTAGGGGACATTCAGTACTTC	CASSQGSPVGDIQYF
TRBV20-1	NA	NA	TRBJ2-3	TGCAGTGCTAGCCCGTGGGAGACGGATACGCAGTATTTT	CSASPWETDTQYF
TRBV12-3/TRBV12-4	NA	NA	TRBJ1-6	TGTGCCAGCAGTTCGTCGGCCGGGGGTTCACCCCTCCACTTT	CASSSSAGGSPLHF
TRBV21-1	NA	NA	TRBJ1-6	TGTGCCAGCAGCAAAACATGCGCCAGTCTAGGCTCCTATAATTCACCCCTCCACTTT	CASSKTCASLGSYNSPLHF
TRBV29-1	NA	NA	TRBJ2-4	TGCAGCGTTGCCCAGATCGGAGGGCGGAACATTCAGTACTTC	CSVAQIGGRNIQYF
TRBV28	NA	TRBD2	TRBJ2-7	TGTGCCAGCGCAAATCCCGCTACTAGCGGGAGTTACGAGCAGTACTTC	CASANPATSGSYEQYF
TRBV20-1	NA	NA	TRBJ1-5	TGCAGTGCTAGAGCCCCTGATCAGCCCCAGCATTTT	CSARAPDQPQHF
TRBV28	many	NA	TRBJ2-4	TGTGCCAGCAGTTTATTGGGTTGGGACTCCTCAAACATTCAGTACTTC	CASSLLGWDSSNIQYF
TRBV3-1	NA	TRBD2	TRBJ2-3	TGTGCCAGCAGCCCACTAGCGGGAGGGATCACAGATACGCAGTATTTT	CASSPLAGGITDTQYF
TRBV15	many	NA	TRBJ2-7	TGTGCCACCAGCAGAGACCGGGGACATACCCCGTGGTACTTC	CATSRDRGHTPWYF
TRBV5-1	NA	TRBD1	TRBJ1-6	TGCGCCAGCAGCCCCCGGGGGTCACAGGGGGCAAATTCACCCCTCCACTTT	CASSPRGSQGANSPLHF
TRBV9	NA	TRBD2	TRBJ2-7	TGTGCCAGCAGCGCACTGAGCGGGAGGGGCGACGAGCAGTACTTC	CASSALSGRGDEQYF
TRBV5-1	NA	NA	TRBJ1-2	TGCGCCAGCAGCCCGGACGTCTATGGCTACACCTTC	CASSPDVYGYTF
TRBV7-2	once	TRBD1	TRBJ2-7	TGTGCCAGCAGCTTAGTATCGACAGGGAACAATGAGCAGTACTTC	CASSLVSTGNNEQYF
TRBV5-1	NA	TRBD2	TRBJ2-3	TGCGCCAGCAGCCCAACTCTAGGGAATTGGGCGGGGGGGCCCACAGATACGCAGTATTTT	CASSPTLGNWAGGPTDTQYF
TRBV4-1	NA	NA	TRBJ1-5	TGCGCCAGCAGCTTCGCGCTAGTTGGTCAGCCCCAGCATTTT	CASSFALVGQPQHF